This T cell receptor beta chain emerged from a study of monozygotic twins with inflammatory bowel disease. General study points: The data did not back a single strong IBD-associated clonotype or signal.

About this clonotype: Its antigen is unknown.

Every TCR library drew on approximately 3.5 ug of total RNA. Every sample had its cDNA made across eight separate reactions. PCR of TCRalpha and TCRbeta cDNA was nested, with two rounds of around 16 and 10 cycles. Reanalyzing the 5' RACE reads, TCRdb keeps one entry per CDR3 protein, without DNA. Recorded for this sample: about 170,000 distinct CDR3 sequences. CDR3 length equals 17 residues. In germline, CDR1 is SEHNR, CDR2 FQNEAQ (reference sequence). The sequencing sample was made of blood. The V gene is TRBV7-9, the J gene TRBJ2-3. The TCR comes from a human donor with ulcerative colitis or Crohn's disease, or a healthy co-twin of an affected twin (not recorded which). The CDR3 sequence is CASSSTDGTTSTDTQYF.